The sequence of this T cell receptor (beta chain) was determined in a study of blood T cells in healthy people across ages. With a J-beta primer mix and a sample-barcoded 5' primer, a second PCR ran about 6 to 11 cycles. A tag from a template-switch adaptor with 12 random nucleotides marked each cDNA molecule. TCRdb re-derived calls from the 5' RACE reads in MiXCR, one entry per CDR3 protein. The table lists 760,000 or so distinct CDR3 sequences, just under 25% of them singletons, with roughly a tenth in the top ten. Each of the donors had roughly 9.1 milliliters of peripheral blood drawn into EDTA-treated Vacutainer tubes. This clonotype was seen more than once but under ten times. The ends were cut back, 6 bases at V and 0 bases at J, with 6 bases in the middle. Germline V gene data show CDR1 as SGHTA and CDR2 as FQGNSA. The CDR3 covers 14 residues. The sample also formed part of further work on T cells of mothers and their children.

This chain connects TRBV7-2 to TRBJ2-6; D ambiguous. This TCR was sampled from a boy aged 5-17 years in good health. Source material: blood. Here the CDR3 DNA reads TGTGCCAGCAGTGCATACTCTGGGGCCAACGTCCTGACTTTC. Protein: CASSAYSGANVLTF.